The present TCR beta chain was sequenced within a study of shared T cell receptors in the human thymus. Method: immunoSEQ multiplex PCR; TCRdb's copy keeps in-frame clones and lacks some. The table lists hundreds of thousands of clones, more than 75% of them singletons. V was clipped by 6 bases and J by 2 bases; unmatched bases: 5. The CDR3 is 15 amino acids. The germline gives CDR1 MNHEY, CDR2 SVGAGI. The same data also contributed to another study, on human thymus T cells. Per that paper: Corrective heart surgery yielded resections, and these provided the thymus tissue. Biased V and J segment usage appeared in thymus and peripheral blood.

The chain links TRBV6-5 to TRBJ2-5; 11 bases map to TRBD2. The sample was thymocytes. The source is a boy under two years old with a congenital heart defect. CDR3 amino acids: CASRPSGGNQETQYF. CDR3 sequence (DNA): TGTGCCAGCAGGCCTAGCGGGGGGAATCAAGAGACCCAGTACTTC.